The next 12 T cell receptor beta chains were all read from a single sample in a study of T cells in Graves' hyperthyroidism and ophthalmopathy. Regions amplified from RNA transcripts were the TCR beta CDR3 regions. An initial round of RT-PCR targeting the TCR CDR3 relied on the HTBI primer set. In TCRdb, the multiplex PCR reads were re-called with MiXCR into one record per CDR3 protein. The sample has fewer than 700,000 distinct CDR3 sequences, 17% seen once. The sequencing input was blood. The source of these receptors is a woman between 18 and 30 years old with Graves' ophthalmopathy.

This clonotype was seen a single time. A read error may explain this, as a much larger clone is one base away. This chain uses TRBV5-1 with TRBJ2-7; D is ambiguous. This CDR3 region has 13 residues. Per the germline V gene, CDR1 is SGHRS and CDR2 is YFSETQ. CDR3 protein: CAGSLFYEWEQYF. The CDR3 region has the DNA TGCGCCGGCAGCTTGTTCTACGAATGGGAGCAGTACTTC.

In its sample, this clonotype was seen many times. This rearrangement joins TRBV11-2 to TRBJ2-1; D might be TRBD1 (6 bases). The CDR3 extends over 14 amino acids. Per germline, CDR1 SGHAT and CDR2 FQNNGV. Trimming cost V 4 bases and J 9 bases, with 16 bases left between them. CDR3 region: CASSYPGTTSEQFF. CDR3 bases: TGTGCCAGCAGCTACCCCGGGACAACGAGTGAGCAGTTCTTC.

The sample holds a few counts of this clonotype. This chain links TRBV14 with TRBJ1-1; D gene ambiguous. This CDR3 has 17 amino acids. The V end was cut by 0 bases, the J end by 0 bases, with 14 bases between. The germline CDR1 and CDR2 sequences are SGHDN and FVKESK. CDR3 sequence reads: CASSQEVGRTVNTEAFF. In DNA form, the CDR3 reads TGTGCCAGCAGCCAAGAAGTCGGTAGGACCGTGAACACTGAAGCTTTCTTT.

This clonotype was counted ten times or more. The V call is TRBV11-3, the J call TRBJ1-4; 9 positions match TRBD1. The CDR3 loop spans 15 amino acids. Trimming at V came to 5 bases and at J to 4 bases, leaving 5 bases not matched to a gene. Germline lookup yields CDR1 SGHNT and CDR2 YENEEA. The CDR3, as DNA: TGTGCCAGCAGCCCCTCGGACAGGGGTAATGAAAAACTGTTTTTT. Its protein product is CASSPSDRGNEKLFF.

Ten or more counts support this clonotype. The rearrangement joins TRBV10-3 to TRBJ1-2, with 7 bases matching TRBD1. J was trimmed by 8 bases and V by 2 bases; bases with no gene match: 5. The CDR3 totals 13 residues. Germline CDR1 reads ENHRY; CDR2 reads SYGVKD. The chain's CDR3 is CAISEADRDGYTF. The CDR3 region has the DNA TGTGCCATCAGTGAGGCTGACAGGGACGGCTACACCTTC.

Many counts were recorded for this clonotype. This chain links TRBV20-1 with TRBJ2-1; D unresolved. Trimming left V 3 bases short and J 3 bases short, with 6 bases between. CDR1 DFQATT and CDR2 SNEGSKA come from the germline V gene (reference sequence). The CDR3 runs to 12 residues. CDR3 nucleotides: TGCAGTGCTAGGAAGGGCTACAATGAGCAGTTCTTC. It encodes CSARKGYNEQFF.

This clonotype was picked up many times. The CDR3: CASSLSGGAGNEQFF. Written as DNA, the CDR3 is TGTGCCAGCAGCCTTAGCGGGGGGGCAGGCAATGAGCAGTTCTTC. The V call is TRBV7-3, the J call TRBJ2-1; 11 nucleotides line up with TRBD2. The trim removed 5 bases at V and 6 bases at J, leaving 6 bases unmatched. CDR1 and CDR2 (germline): SGHTA, FQGTGA. This CDR3 is 15 amino acids long.

V and J are TRBV10-1 and TRBJ2-3; 11 bases map to TRBD2. Germline loops: CDR1 WNHNN, CDR2 SYGVQD (reference sequence). This CDR3 is built from 16 residues. V lost 0 bases and J lost 5; bases outside the gene matches: 4. CDR3 sequence reads: CASSESPGLAVDTQYF. DNA for the CDR3: TGCGCCAGCAGTGAGTCGCCGGGACTAGCGGTAGATACGCAGTATTTT.

The table lists this clonotype with many counts. The chain recombines TRBV15 with TRBJ1-5, with D possibly matching TRBD1 (6 bases). V lost 0 bases to trimming and J lost 1 base, with 16 bases between them. This CDR3 comprises 18 residues. Germline lookup yields CDR1 LNHNV and CDR2 YYDKDF (reference sequence). CDR3 sequence: CATSRDIPQGGSNQPQHF. DNA for the CDR3: TGTGCCACCAGCAGAGATATCCCACAGGGTGGGAGCAATCAGCCCCAGCATTTT. The variable domain in full, completed from reference TRBV15 and TRBJ1-5, reads DAMVIQNPRYQVTQFGKPVTLSCSQTLNHNVMYWYQQKSSQAPKLLFHYYDKDFNNEADTPDNFQSRRPNTSFCFLDIRSPGLGDTAMYLCATSRDIPQGGSNQPQHFGDGTRLSIL.

The rearrangement uses TRBV7-2 and TRBJ2-7; 7 bases map to TRBD2. Germline V gives CDR1 SGHTA, CDR2 FQGNSA. Trimming at V came to 4 bases and at J to 6 bases, leaving 6 bases not matched to a gene. This CDR3 has 13 residues. Written as DNA, the CDR3 is TGTGCCAGCAGCTATGGACTAGTCGGCGAGCAGTACTTC. It codes for CASSYGLVGEQYF.

This clonotype has a count of ten or more. The chain uses TRBV3-1 and TRBJ1-4, with TRBD1 identical over 9 bases. The junction had 7 bases not matched to a gene; V was cut back by 7 bases and J by 7 bases. The germline gives CDR1 LGHDT, CDR2 YNNKEL (reference sequence). This CDR3 has 14 amino acids. The CDR3 DNA sequence: TGTGCCAGCAACCCGGGACAGGGTAGTGAAAAACTGTTTTTT. Encoded protein: CASNPGQGSEKLFF.

CDR3 residues: CASSLARLAGAANEQFF. In nucleotides, the CDR3 is TGTGCCAGCAGCTTAGCTAGACTAGCGGGAGCAGCCAATGAGCAGTTCTTC. J is TRBJ2-1 and V is TRBV11-1, with 12 bases matching TRBD2. The germline CDR1 and CDR2 sequences are SGHAT and FQDESV (reference sequence). The CDR3 runs to 17 residues. The junction had 6 bases not matched to a gene; V was cut back by 0 bases and J by 6 bases.